One and the same sample provided the 5 T cell receptor beta chains below, sequenced in a study of T cells in tuberculosis (dated by TCRdb to the late 2010s). Library generation was performed with the immunoSEQ multiplex PCR assay. Sourced from immuneACCESS, this table was stored by TCRdb with only in-frame sequences that have V and J called. A share of the clones is absent; for the studies checked, an unresolved V gene accounts for under half, and the remainder has no known explanation. This sample lists roughly 45,000 clones; less than 95% were detected once. The ten largest clonotypes hold about 2% of the sample. Sequencing was carried out using PBMCs. These receptors were collected from a donor between 10 and 35 years old with latent tuberculosis or without tuberculosis infection. Some clones in this sample may be carry-over from other donors' samples.

This rearrangement joins TRBV5-4 to TRBJ2-7; 7 bases line up with TRBD1. V shed 3 bases and J 6 bases; nucleotides not matched to a gene: 12. The germline V gene has CDR1 SGHNT and CDR2 YYREEE (reference sequence). The CDR3 totals 15 residues. The CDR3 loop is CASSSLGQNIGEQYF. CDR3 nucleotide sequence: TGTGCCAGCAGCTCCTTGGGACAGAACATTGGCGAGCAGTACTTC.

This chain connects TRBV19 to TRBJ2-1, with TRBD2 matching 8 bases. Trimming took 5 bases from V and 5 from J; bases not matched to a gene: 14. CDR3 size: 17 residues. CDR1 is LNHDA and CDR2 is SQIVND in the germline V gene (reference sequence). CDR3 nucleotides: TGTGCCAGTAGTCCCGATCCCCTAGCGGGCGAGAACAATGAGCAGTTCTTC. Its protein is CASSPDPLAGENNEQFF. The full variable domain, its missing parts supplied by reference TRBV19 and TRBJ2-1, is DGGITQSPKYLFRKEGQNVTLSCEQNLNHDAMYWYRQDPGQGLRLIYYSQIVNDFQKGDIAEGYSVSREKKESFPLTVTSAQKNPTAFYLCASSPDPLAGENNEQFFGPGTRLTVL.

The chain links TRBV18 to TRBJ2-1, with D possibly TRBD2 on 6 matching bases. This CDR3 contains 16 residues. In germline, CDR1 is KGHSH, CDR2 LQKENI. V lost 0 bases, J lost 6 bases, and 15 bases lay in between. The CDR3 coding sequence is TGTGCCAGCTCACCACCGACAGCGGGTTGGGCCAATGAGCAGTTCTTC. It encodes CASSPPTAGWANEQFF.

The table lists this clone with a few counts. The chain uses TRBV4-3 and TRBJ1-2, with D perhaps TRBD1 (5 bases). V lost 0 bases and J 2 bases, leaving 10 bases between the germline ends. The CDR3 is 15 amino acids. The germline V gene has CDR1 LGHNA and CDR2 YSLEER. CDR3 protein: CASSQDPSGNYGYTF. CDR3 nucleotide sequence: TGCGCCAGCAGCCAAGATCCGTCAGGGAACTATGGCTACACCTTC.

The V and J genes are TRBV7-6 and TRBJ2-3; D is perhaps TRBD1 (5 bases). CDR1 is SGHVS, CDR2 FNYEAQ, per germline. The CDR3 is made up of 16 amino acids. Trimming left V 1 base short and J 3 bases short, with 14 bases between. CDR3 in DNA: TGTGCCAGCAGCTTAGAAAATAATGGGGCGACAGATACGCAGTATTTT. Protein product: CASSLENNGATDTQYF.